Here is one TCR beta chain with its context. Its recognized antigen is unknown. There are no base qualities to consult, and no much larger clone falls within one base. Synovial fluid samples and blood samples obtained from the same ankylosing spondylitis patients were matched. Sequencing was performed on an Illumina HiSeq 2500. Quantitative 5'-RACE with molecular barcodes was used to prepare TCR beta libraries. Per the original workflow: A new computational method, built on a probabilistic model of VDJ rearrangement, was used to identify disease-linked TCR variants. TCRdb reworked the public reads: Q25 trimming with fastp, MiXCR clone assembly, productive beta chains retained. For every CDR3 protein sequence, its rows merge into one entry that carries the most common genes and DNA. V and J calls and clone size were set by TCRdb, not the authors. The sample data list about 36,000 distinct CDR3 sequences, and more than 9.5% of these were observed just once. In total, the top ten clones hold 20% to 25% of the sample.

The data originate from a study of CD8 T cells in ankylosing spondylitis (dated by TCRdb to 2017 to 2019). A note on the overall study: The study set out to find disease-linked TCR variants by profiling T cell receptor beta repertoires in ankylosing spondylitis patients and healthy donors. The whole study cohort included roughly 110 healthy donors and under 30 ankylosing spondylitis patients. Peripheral blood was sampled, and synovial fluid was additionally collected from ankylosing spondylitis patients. Overall results and qualifications from the work: A TCR beta motif made up of roughly eight highly homologous amino acid variants appeared to be characteristic of blood from ankylosing spondylitis patients. Significant enrichment of the disease-linked clones was reported in matched synovial fluid samples from ankylosing spondylitis patients. In peripheral blood, the disease-linked clones were found at relatively low frequencies and had a CD8+ phenotype. Some motif variants were previously reported in synovial fluid and blood of reactive arthritis patients, suggesting common disease-initiation mechanisms.

From the cysteine up to the phenylalanine, the CDR3 has a length of 15 residues. Only the CDR3 part of the read is kept: 45 bases, read in frame from the first base. CDR1 and CDR2 were assigned from the germline V gene as LGHNA and YSLEER. The germline V end is reduced by 1 base and the J end by 3 bases; junction bases left unmatched: 2. The receptor was derived from a male donor with ankylosing spondylitis. The chain is made from TRBV4-3 and TRBJ2-1, and 8 bases in between align with TRBD2. Sequenced: synovial fluid, either unsorted or a sorted T cell fraction (not recorded which). Read as DNA, the sequence is TGCGCCAGCAGCCAAGGCACTAGCGGCTACAATGAGCAGTTCTTC. This codes for CASSQGTSGYNEQFF.